One sample yielded the 21 T cell receptor beta chains listed below, sequenced in a study of T cells in Graves' hyperthyroidism and ophthalmopathy (dated by TCRdb to between 2017 and 2020). The protocol used for the library was multiplex PCR. The sequencer was an Illumina HiSeq 2000. The TCR beta CDR3 regions were amplified from the RNA transcripts. The first round of RT-PCR for the TCR CDR3 was performed with the HTBI primer set and the Qiagen OneStep RT-PCR kit. TCRdb trimmed public reads at Q25 via fastp, called clones via MiXCR and kept in-frame beta chains. Each record represents a unique CDR3 protein, reported with the most common genes and DNA among its rows. This sample gives a few hundred thousand distinct CDR3 sequences in total; approximately 20% of them show up just once. Clones ranked in the top ten supply about two fifths of the sample. Source material: blood. These receptors were taken from a man aged 35 to 55 with Graves' hyperthyroidism.

The chain recombines TRBV7-3 with TRBJ2-7, with TRBD2 identical over 10 bases. CDR3 length: 14 residues. CDR1 is SGHTA and CDR2 is FQGTGA in the germline V gene. V dropped 5 bases and J dropped 0; count of bases not matched to a gene: 1. CDR3 region: CASSRLAGSYEQYF. DNA of the CDR3: TGTGCCAGCAGCCGACTAGCGGGCTCCTACGAGCAGTACTTC.

The J gene is TRBJ2-1, the V gene TRBV30, with D possibly matching TRBD2 (7 bases). The germline gives CDR1 GTSNPN, CDR2 SVGIG (reference sequence). The CDR3 sequence is 13 residues long. Trimming shortened V by 3 bases and J by 8 bases, and 14 bases separated the two germline ends. CDR3 in amino acids: CAWSQGGGDEQFF. The CDR3 region has the DNA TGTGCCTGGAGCCAAGGGGGGGGCGATGAGCAGTTCTTC.

This clonotype was detected ten times or more. The gene calls are TRBV6-1 and TRBJ1-4, with D tentatively TRBD1 (5 bases). Germline CDR1 and CDR2: MNHNS and SASEGT. Trimming cost V 2 bases and J 4 bases, with 20 bases left between them. The CDR3 has 18 amino acids. The CDR3 loop is CASSERQTSGLFNEKLFF. DNA of the CDR3: TGTGCCAGCAGTGAACGACAGACAAGCGGTCTTTTTAATGAAAAACTGTTTTTT.

There are many counts of this clonotype. The chain has TRBV18 and TRBJ2-4; 11 bases match TRBD1. The CDR3 covers 15 residues. Germline CDR1 is KGHSH and CDR2 is LQKENI. V was clipped by 5 bases and J by 5 bases; unmatched bases: 5. CDR3 sequence (DNA): TGTGCCAGCTCAGCCCGGACAGGGGGCGAAAACATTCAGTACTTC. It encodes CASSARTGGENIQYF.

A remark on this clonotype: It is unclear where the CDR3 begins or ends on the DNA, so no DNA is shown, and the CDR3 is as TCRdb lists it. The chain uses TRBV29-1 and TRBJ1-2. The CDR3 extends over 11 residues, inclusive of both ends. In germline, CDR1 is SQVTM, CDR2 ANQGSEA. This CDR3 is CSVGVGYGNTF.

This clonotype was seen ten or more times. The chain uses TRBV3-1 and TRBJ2-5, with 10 nucleotides matching TRBD2. The CDR3 totals 14 residues. V was pared by 8 bases and J by 5 bases, with 8 bases of the junction left unmatched. Germline V gives CDR1 LGHDT, CDR2 YNNKEL (reference sequence). In DNA form, the CDR3 reads TGTGCCAGCCACTCACTAGCGGGGTTGGAGACCCAGTACTTC. Amino acids: CASHSLAGLETQYF.

There are many counts of this clonotype. The rearrangement links TRBV7-8 to TRBJ1-6; no clear D. V was shortened by 5 bases and J by 0 bases, with 17 bases between the two germline ends. Germline V gene data show CDR1 as SGHVS and CDR2 as FQNEAQ. The CDR3 totals 18 residues. The CDR3 coding sequence is TGTGCCAGCAGCCCCCGCCGGATGGCCGGCTCCTATAATTCACCCCTCCACTTT. It specifies CASSPRRMAGSYNSPLHF.

This clonotype was seen ten or more times. V is TRBV11-2 and J is TRBJ2-2; D is ambiguous. Per germline, CDR1 SGHAT and CDR2 FQNNGV. CDR3 length: 16 residues. Trimming pared 4 bases from V and 1 base from J, leaving 13 bases between. The CDR3 protein is CASSSVGRWNTGELFF. The CDR3 region has the DNA TGTGCCAGCAGCTCAGTGGGCAGATGGAACACCGGGGAGCTGTTTTTT. Supplemented by reference TRBV11-2 and TRBJ2-2, the full variable domain reads EAGVAQSPRYKIIEKRQSVAFWCNPISGHATLYWYQQILGQGPKLLIQFQNNGVVDDSQLPKDRFSAERLKGVDSTLKIQPAKLEDSAVYLCASSSVGRWNTGELFFGEGSRLTVL.

The J gene is TRBJ2-7, the V gene TRBV6-1; 7 nucleotides agree with TRBD1. Germline V gene sequence: CDR1 MNHNS, CDR2 SASEGT. The CDR3 is 14 amino acids. The V segment lost 6 bases and the J segment 7 bases; nucleotides outside the gene matches: 12. The CDR3 reads CASSVLKGAREQYF. The CDR3, as DNA: TGTGCCAGCAGCGTTCTTAAGGGGGCGCGGGAGCAGTACTTC.

This clonotype was observed a few times. The chain uses TRBV15 and TRBJ2-7, with 9 bases matching TRBD1. Losses at the gene ends were 3 bases for V and 2 bases for J; bases not matched to a gene: 2. The CDR3 covers 14 residues. CDR1 is LNHNV and CDR2 is YYDKDF in the germline V gene (reference sequence). The CDR3, as DNA: TGTGCCACCAGCAGGGGACAGGGCCCCTACGAGCAGTACTTC. This sequence encodes CATSRGQGPYEQYF. The full variable domain, with the rest looked up from reference TRBV15 and TRBJ2-7, is DAMVIQNPRYQVTQFGKPVTLSCSQTLNHNVMYWYQQKSSQAPKLLFHYYDKDFNNEADTPDNFQSRRPNTSFCFLDIRSPGLGDTAMYLCATSRGQGPYEQYFGPGTRLTVT.

This clonotype appeared many times. The chain recombines TRBV12-3 or TRBV12-4 with TRBJ2-2; D perhaps matches TRBD1 (6 bases). V lost 5 bases, J lost 3 bases, and 13 bases lay in between. The CDR3 has 15 residues. The CDR3: CASSGRQVDTGELFF. The CDR3 bases are TGTGCCAGCAGTGGAAGACAGGTGGACACCGGGGAGCTGTTTTTT.

Concerning this clonotype itself: A much larger clone lies a single base off, so this may be a read error. The chain employs TRBV20-1 and TRBJ2-7, with TRBD1 matching over 8 bases. CDR3 length: 14 residues. CDR1 is DFQATT and CDR2 is SNEGSKA in the germline V gene (reference sequence). V was pared by 0 bases and J by 7 bases, with 8 bases of the junction left unmatched. CDR3 in amino acids: CSARDRTGYDEQYF. CDR3 in DNA: TGCAGTGCTAGAGATAGGACAGGGTATGATGAGCAGTACTTC.

This clonotype was seen many times. V is TRBV7-9 and J is TRBJ2-1; D is undetermined. V was pared by 5 bases and J by 2 bases, with 16 bases between. Per the germline V gene, CDR1 is SEHNR and CDR2 is FQNEAQ (reference sequence). CDR3 length: 16 amino acids. In DNA, the CDR3 is TGTGCCAGCAGCCCCTTGGCCGACCTTGCCTACAATGAGCAGTTCTTC. Translation: CASSPLADLAYNEQFF.

This clonotype was seen at least ten times. This rearrangement joins TRBV29-1 to TRBJ2-2; TRBD1 is a possible D gene (5 bases). Germline V gene lookup returns CDR1 SQVTM and CDR2 ANQGSEA. Trimming shortened V by 3 bases and J by 3 bases, and 5 bases separated the two germline ends. The CDR3 consists of 12 residues. The CDR3 region has the DNA TGCAGCGTTGACAGGGACACCGGGGAGCTGTTTTTT. Its protein product is CSVDRDTGELFF.

This clonotype has just a few counts. CDR3 residues: CSARATDRLSSYEQYF. CDR3 coding DNA: TGCAGTGCTAGAGCGACGGACAGGCTAAGCTCCTACGAGCAGTACTTC. V is TRBV20-1 and J is TRBJ2-7; 7 nucleotides line up with TRBD1. Germline CDR1 is DFQATT and CDR2 is SNEGSKA (reference sequence). V lost 1 base, J lost 0 bases, and 9 bases stayed unmatched. This CDR3 is built from 16 residues.

This clonotype appeared a few times. The chain carries TRBV5-1 and TRBJ1-4, with D uncertain. The V end lost 2 bases, the J end lost 4 bases, and 9 bases lay between the germline ends. The CDR3 totals 14 residues. Germline lookup yields CDR1 SGHRS and CDR2 YFSETQ. CDR3 sequence reads: CASSFNTDNEKLFF. In DNA form, the CDR3 reads TGCGCCAGCAGCTTTAACACAGATAATGAAAAACTGTTTTTT.

This clonotype has ten or more counts. This chain links TRBV20-1 with TRBJ1-1; no clear D. This CDR3 contains 15 residues. Germline V gives CDR1 DFQATT, CDR2 SNEGSKA (reference sequence). V dropped 0 bases and J dropped 4 bases, with 15 bases sitting between them. The CDR3 nucleotides read TGCAGTGCTAGAGATTCTCGAGGGCCGGGCACTGAAGCTTTCTTT. Amino acids: CSARDSRGPGTEAFF.

This clonotype was seen ten or more times. The V call is TRBV12-3 or TRBV12-4, the J call TRBJ1-5; 10 bases agree with TRBD1. The ends lost 3 bases at V and 7 bases at J; junction bases unmatched: 6. CDR3 size: 15 residues. This CDR3 is CASSFPGQGEQPQHF. The CDR3 nucleotides read TGTGCCAGCAGTTTCCCCGGACAGGGGGAACAGCCCCAGCATTTT.

The table lists this clonotype with many counts. V usage is TRBV18 and J usage is TRBJ1-2; D call uncertain. Trimming removed 0 bases from V and 2 bases from J, with 10 bases in between. The germline CDR1 and CDR2 sequences are KGHSH and LQKENI. The CDR3 has 15 residues. CDR3 sequence reads: CASSPPIGSNYGYTF. The DNA of the CDR3 is TGTGCCAGCTCACCACCAATAGGATCCAACTATGGCTACACCTTC.

The chain uses TRBV5-1 and TRBJ2-5, with 8 positions matching TRBD2. The junction had 9 bases not matched to a gene; V was cut back by 0 bases and J by 5 bases. The CDR3 totals 16 residues. Looked up from germline, CDR1 is SGHRS and CDR2 is YFSETQ. The DNA of the CDR3 is TGCGCCAGCAGCTTGGTTACGGGAGCGGGGGTCGAGACCCAGTACTTC. Translation: CASSLVTGAGVETQYF.

This clonotype was observed a few times. The chain joins TRBV11-2 to TRBJ2-5; D unresolved. The CDR3 extends over 14 amino acids. Looked up from germline, CDR1 is SGHAT and CDR2 is FQNNGV. With 1 base removed from V and 2 bases from J, the gap between germline ends came to 8 bases. The chain's CDR3 is CASSLGAVQETQYF. In DNA, the CDR3 is TGTGCCAGCAGCTTAGGGGCAGTTCAAGAGACCCAGTACTTC.